These T cell receptor beta chains were read from a single sample in a study of cytomegalovirus exposure and HLA in healthy donors. Method: immunoSEQ multiplex PCR; TCRdb's copy keeps in-frame clones and lacks some. The table records about 140,000 clones, 75% to 90% of them present only once. The sequencing input was PBMCs. The receptors derive from a female donor in good health and CMV-seronegative. Each CDR3 is given with its conserved first and last residue.

CASSYTGGEQFF,TRBV6-5,TRBJ2-1
CASTGDVRNTEAFF,TRBV25-1,TRBJ1-1
CAIRAGPDRVGNYGYTF,TRBV10-3,TRBJ1-2
CASSYGLNYNEQFF,TRBV27,TRBJ2-1
CASSLSIAGAGEQYF,TRBV28,TRBJ2-7
CASRAWDSTDTQYF,TRBV6-5,TRBJ2-3
CASSQGGGRAVYEQYF,TRBV4-2,TRBJ2-7
CASSQERGNQPQHF,TRBV4-1,TRBJ1-5
CAIQGRVGQETQYF,TRBV28,TRBJ2-5
CASSEAPEGGGNEQFF,TRBV6-1,TRBJ2-1
CASSVAGQAGEKLFF,TRBV9,TRBJ1-4
CASSQLTGLATYEQYF,TRBV4-1,TRBJ2-7
CASSVTPGGRASTDTQYF,TRBV9,TRBJ2-3
CASSQQEGGSHSGNTIYF,TRBV4-1,TRBJ1-3
CASSQTDYNEQFF,TRBV7-6,TRBJ2-1
CASSGLIAAKDTQYF,TRBV2,TRBJ2-3
CASKKRELPDEQYF,TRBV5-4,TRBJ2-7
CATRRDRDYNEQFF,TRBV10-2,TRBJ2-1
CATSRETGKTFF,TRBV15,TRBJ1-1
CASSLGGLAGDEQYF,TRBV5-6,TRBJ2-7
CASSSGQGNQPQHF,TRBV5-1,TRBJ1-5
CASGRVAGAGRDTQYF,TRBV4-1,TRBJ2-3
CASSFGTAYNEQFF,TRBV5-6,TRBJ2-1
CASSLEVGLDPQYF,TRBV5-1,TRBJ2-7
CASSPRHQEREQYF,TRBV6-5,TRBJ2-7
CASKVGGRQETQYF,TRBV28,TRBJ2-5
CASSLAGVGQETQYF,TRBV6-1,TRBJ2-5
CASLGGSLDNQPQHF,TRBV6-1,TRBJ1-5
CASSIPGLTEAFF,TRBV19,TRBJ1-1
CTNSEGYTF,TRBV20-1,TRBJ1-2
CASSVSRFGETQYF,TRBV5-6,TRBJ2-5
CASNYGGPYSNQPQHF,TRBV19,TRBJ1-5
CASSPEDRNTEAFF,TRBV28,TRBJ1-1
CSVEDLGRASEKLFF,TRBV29-1,TRBJ1-4
CASSVMGPDYGYTF,TRBV9,TRBJ1-2
CAWNTGVYGYTF,TRBV30,TRBJ1-2
CASSEPGPGDTEAFF,TRBV7-9,TRBJ1-1
CASSPDRPGEQYF,TRBV5-1,TRBJ2-7
CASKQGPISTDTQYF,TRBV6-5,TRBJ2-3
CAISGRRGHNEKLFF,TRBV10-3,TRBJ1-4
CASRRGTSVNEQFF,TRBV13,TRBJ2-1
CASSLDGGLQPQHF,TRBV7-2,TRBJ1-5
CASSLDGGEQYF,TRBV7-9,TRBJ2-7